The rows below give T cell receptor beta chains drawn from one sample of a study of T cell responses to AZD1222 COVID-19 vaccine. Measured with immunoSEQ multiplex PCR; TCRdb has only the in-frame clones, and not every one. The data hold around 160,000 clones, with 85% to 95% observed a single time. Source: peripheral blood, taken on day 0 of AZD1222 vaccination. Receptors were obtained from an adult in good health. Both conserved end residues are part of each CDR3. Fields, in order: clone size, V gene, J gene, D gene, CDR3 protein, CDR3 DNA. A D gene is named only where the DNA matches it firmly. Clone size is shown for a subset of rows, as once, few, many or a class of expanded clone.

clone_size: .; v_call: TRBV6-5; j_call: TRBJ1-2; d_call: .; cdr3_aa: CASSPDARGSYGYTF; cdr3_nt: TGTGCCAGCAGTCCCGACGCCCGGGGGAGCTATGGCTACACCTTC
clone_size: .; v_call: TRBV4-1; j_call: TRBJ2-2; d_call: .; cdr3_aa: CASTPWPGGHLPGELFF; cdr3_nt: TGCGCCAGCACCCCCTGGCCGGGGGGCCACCTCCCCGGGGAGCTGTTTTTT
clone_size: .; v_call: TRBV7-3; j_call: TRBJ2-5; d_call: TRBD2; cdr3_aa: CASSRGLAGGRAETQYF; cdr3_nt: TGTGCCAGCAGCCGAGGACTAGCGGGGGGGAGAGCGGAGACCCAGTACTTC
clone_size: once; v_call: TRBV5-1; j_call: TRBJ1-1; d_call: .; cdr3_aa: CASSPREGTNTEAFF; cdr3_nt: TGCGCCAGCAGCCCCCGGGAGGGTACAAACACTGAAGCTTTCTTT
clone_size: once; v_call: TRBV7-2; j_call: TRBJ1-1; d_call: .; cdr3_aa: CASSLARGWNTEAFF; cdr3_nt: TGTGCCAGCAGCTTAGCCCGTGGGTGGAACACTGAAGCTTTCTTT
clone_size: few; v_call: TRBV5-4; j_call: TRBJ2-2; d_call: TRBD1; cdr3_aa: CASSVEFPRGRLSGELFF; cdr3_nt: TGTGCCAGCAGCGTCGAGTTTCCTAGGGGGCGTCTTTCCGGGGAGCTGTTTTTT
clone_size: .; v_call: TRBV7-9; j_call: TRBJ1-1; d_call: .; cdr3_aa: CASSLGINTEAFF; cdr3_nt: TGTGCCAGCAGCTTAGGAATAAACACTGAAGCTTTCTTT
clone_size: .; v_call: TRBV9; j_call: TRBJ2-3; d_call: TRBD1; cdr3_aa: CASSVATGSVRTDTQYF; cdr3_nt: TGTGCCAGCAGCGTTGCGACAGGGTCGGTGCGCACAGATACGCAGTATTTT
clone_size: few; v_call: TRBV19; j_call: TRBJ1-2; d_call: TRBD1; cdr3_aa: CASSIQGAIGGYTF; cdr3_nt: TGTGCCAGTAGTATACAGGGGGCAATCGGTGGCTACACCTTC
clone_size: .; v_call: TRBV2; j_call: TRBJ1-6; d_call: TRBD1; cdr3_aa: CASNHGTASSPLHF; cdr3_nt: TGTGCCAGCAATCACGGGACAGCTAGTTCACCCCTCCACTTT
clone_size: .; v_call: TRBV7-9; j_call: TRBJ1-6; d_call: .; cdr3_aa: CASSYTDNSPLHF; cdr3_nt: TGTGCCAGCAGCTACACTGATAATTCACCCCTCCACTTT
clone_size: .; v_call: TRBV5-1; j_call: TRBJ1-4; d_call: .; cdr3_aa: CASSLLGAREKLFF; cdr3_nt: TGCGCCAGCAGCTTACTTGGGGCACGGGAAAAACTGTTTTTT
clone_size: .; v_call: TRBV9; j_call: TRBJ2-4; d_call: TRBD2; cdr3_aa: CASSVGSSGGLAKNIQYF; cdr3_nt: TGTGCCAGCAGCGTAGGGTCCAGCGGGGGGTTAGCCAAAAACATTCAGTACTTC
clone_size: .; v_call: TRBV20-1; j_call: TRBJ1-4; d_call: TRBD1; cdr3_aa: CSASGQGAANEKLFF; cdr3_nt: TGCAGTGCTAGTGGACAGGGGGCCGCTAATGAAAAACTGTTTTTT
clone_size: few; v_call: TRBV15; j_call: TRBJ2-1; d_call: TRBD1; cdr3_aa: CATSGTGTVLYNEQFF; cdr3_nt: TGTGCCACCAGCGGTACCGGGACAGTACTCTACAATGAGCAGTTCTTC
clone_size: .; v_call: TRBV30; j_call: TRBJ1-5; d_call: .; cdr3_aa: CAWSVRGRNQPQHF; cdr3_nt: TGTGCCTGGAGTGTAAGGGGCAGAAATCAGCCCCAGCATTTT
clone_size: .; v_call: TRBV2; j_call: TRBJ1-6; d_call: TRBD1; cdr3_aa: CASVYRGSSPLHF; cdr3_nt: TGTGCCAGCGTATACAGGGGGTCCTCACCCCTCCACTTT
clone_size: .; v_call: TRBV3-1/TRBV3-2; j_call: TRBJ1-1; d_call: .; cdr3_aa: CASSQDGRRTRNTEAFF; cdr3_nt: TGTGCCAGCAGCCAAGATGGGCGGAGGACAAGGAACACTGAAGCTTTCTTT
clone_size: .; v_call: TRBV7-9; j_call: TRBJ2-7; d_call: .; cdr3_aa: CASSLVFPENFSYEQYF; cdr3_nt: TGTGCCAGCAGCTTAGTCTTCCCCGAAAACTTCTCCTACGAGCAGTACTTC
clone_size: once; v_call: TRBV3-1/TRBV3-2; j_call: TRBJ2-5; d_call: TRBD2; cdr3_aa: CASSARLAGVGVAETQYF; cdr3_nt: TGTGCCAGCAGCGCCAGACTAGCGGGAGTGGGTGTGGCAGAGACCCAGTACTTC
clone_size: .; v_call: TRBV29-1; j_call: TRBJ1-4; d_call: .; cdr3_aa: CSVARGANEKLFF; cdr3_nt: TGCAGCGTTGCGCGTGGGGCTAATGAAAAACTGTTTTTT
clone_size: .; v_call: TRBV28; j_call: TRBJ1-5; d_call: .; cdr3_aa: CASSFQRTSLDF; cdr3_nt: TGTGCCAGCAGTTTCCAGCGGACATCACTGGATTTT
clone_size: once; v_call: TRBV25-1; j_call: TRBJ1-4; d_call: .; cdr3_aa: CASRGGVGRPNEKLFF; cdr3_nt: TGTGCCAGCAGGGGGGGGGTCGGACGTCCGAATGAAAAACTGTTTTTT
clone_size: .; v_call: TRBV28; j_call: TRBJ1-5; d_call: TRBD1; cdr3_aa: CASSWTGGYQPQHF; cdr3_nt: TGTGCCAGCAGTTGGACAGGTGGTTATCAGCCCCAGCATTTT
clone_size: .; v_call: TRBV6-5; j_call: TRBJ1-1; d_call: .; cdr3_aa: CASSQPKMNTEAFF; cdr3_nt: TGTGCCAGCAGCCAGCCGAAAATGAACACTGAAGCTTTCTTT
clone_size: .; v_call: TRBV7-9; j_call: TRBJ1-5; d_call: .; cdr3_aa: CASSLVGGNQPQHF; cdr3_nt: TGTGCCAGCAGCTTAGTAGGGGGCAATCAGCCCCAGCATTTT
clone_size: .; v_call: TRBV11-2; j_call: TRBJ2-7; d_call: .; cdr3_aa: CASSLGTGPTYEQYF; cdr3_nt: TGTGCCAGCAGCTTAGGAACAGGGCCCACCTACGAGCAGTACTTC
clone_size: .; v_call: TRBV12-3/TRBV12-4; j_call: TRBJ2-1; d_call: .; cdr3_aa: CASSLARGGEQFF; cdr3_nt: TGTGCCAGCAGTTTAGCGAGGGGAGGTGAGCAGTTCTTC
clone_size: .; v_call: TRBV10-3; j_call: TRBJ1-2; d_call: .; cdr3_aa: CAIFGTGQRTNYGYTF; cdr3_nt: TGTGCCATCTTCGGGACGGGGCAGCGAACTAACTATGGCTACACCTTC
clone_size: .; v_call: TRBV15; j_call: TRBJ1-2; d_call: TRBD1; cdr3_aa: CATSRARQGVGYTF; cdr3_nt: TGTGCCACCAGCAGAGCTCGACAGGGGGTTGGCTACACCTTC
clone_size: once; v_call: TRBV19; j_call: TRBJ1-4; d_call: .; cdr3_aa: CASSMWGLLANEKLFF; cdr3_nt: TGTGCCAGTAGTATGTGGGGGTTGTTGGCTAATGAAAAACTGTTTTTT
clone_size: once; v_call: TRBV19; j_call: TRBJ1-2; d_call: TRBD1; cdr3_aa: CASRDRGNGYTF; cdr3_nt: TGTGCCAGTCGAGACAGGGGGAATGGCTACACCTTC
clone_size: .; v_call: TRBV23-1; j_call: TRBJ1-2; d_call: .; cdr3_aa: CASTSDSFNYGYTF; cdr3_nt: TGCGCCAGCACTTCCGACAGCTTTAACTATGGCTACACCTTC
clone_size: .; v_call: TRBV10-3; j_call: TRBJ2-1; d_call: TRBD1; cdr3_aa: CATKGTGWDSEQFF; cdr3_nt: TGTGCCACCAAAGGGACAGGGTGGGATAGTGAGCAGTTCTTC
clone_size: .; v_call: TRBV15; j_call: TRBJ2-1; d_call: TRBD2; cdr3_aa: CATSRGVVPAGGWNNEQFF; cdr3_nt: TGTGCCACCAGCAGAGGTGTGGTCCCCGCGGGGGGATGGAATAATGAGCAGTTCTTC
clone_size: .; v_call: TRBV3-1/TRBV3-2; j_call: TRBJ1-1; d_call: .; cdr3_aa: CASSQSQNTEAFF; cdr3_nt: TGTGCCAGCAGCCAATCCCAGAACACTGAAGCTTTCTTT
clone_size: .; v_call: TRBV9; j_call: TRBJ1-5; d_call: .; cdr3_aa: CASSVGGLTNQPQHF; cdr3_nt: TGTGCCAGCAGCGTAGGGGGACTAACCAATCAGCCCCAGCATTTT
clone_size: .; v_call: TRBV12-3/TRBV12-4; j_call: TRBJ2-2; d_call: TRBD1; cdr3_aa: CASSFGQGGELFF; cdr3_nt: TGTGCCAGCAGTTTCGGACAGGGCGGGGAGCTGTTTTTT
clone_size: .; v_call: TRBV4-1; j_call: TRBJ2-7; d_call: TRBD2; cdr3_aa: CASSRLAGGPGWSYEQYF; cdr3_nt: TGCGCCAGCAGCCGACTAGCGGGAGGGCCAGGGTGGTCCTACGAGCAGTACTTC
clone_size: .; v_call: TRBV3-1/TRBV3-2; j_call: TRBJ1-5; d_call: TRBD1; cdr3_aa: CASSTGTGVNQPQHF; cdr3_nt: TGTGCCAGCAGCACCGGGACAGGGGTAAATCAGCCCCAGCATTTT
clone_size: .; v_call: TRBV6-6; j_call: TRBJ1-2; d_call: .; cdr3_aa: CASSFPFMGGYTF; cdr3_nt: TGTGCCAGCAGCTTTCCATTTATGGGTGGCTACACCTTC
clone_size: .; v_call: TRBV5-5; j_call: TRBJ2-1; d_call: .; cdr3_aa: CASSSTGDWYNEQFF; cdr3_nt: TGTGCCAGCAGTTCAACAGGGGACTGGTACAATGAGCAGTTCTTC
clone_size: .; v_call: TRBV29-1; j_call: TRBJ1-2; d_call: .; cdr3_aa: CSVYGWGAHGYTF; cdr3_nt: TGCAGCGTTTATGGGTGGGGGGCGCATGGCTACACCTTC
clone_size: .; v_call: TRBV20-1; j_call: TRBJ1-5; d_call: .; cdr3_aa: CGEGQPQHF; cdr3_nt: TGCGGGGAGGGTCAGCCCCAGCATTTT
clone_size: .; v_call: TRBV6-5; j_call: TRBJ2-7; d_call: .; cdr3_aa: CASSGRDEQYF; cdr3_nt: TGTGCCAGCAGCGGGCGGGACGAGCAGTACTTC
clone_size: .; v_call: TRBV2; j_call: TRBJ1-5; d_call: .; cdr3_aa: CASAGSNQPQHF; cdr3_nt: TGTGCCAGCGCGGGGAGCAATCAGCCCCAGCATTTT
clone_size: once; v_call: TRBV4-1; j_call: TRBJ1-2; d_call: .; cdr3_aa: CASSQGQVTNYGYTF; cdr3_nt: TGCGCCAGCAGCCAAGGGCAAGTTACTAACTATGGCTACACCTTC
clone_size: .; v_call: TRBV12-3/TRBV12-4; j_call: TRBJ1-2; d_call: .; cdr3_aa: CASMRGEGGYTF; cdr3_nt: TGTGCCAGCATGAGGGGGGAAGGTGGCTACACCTTC
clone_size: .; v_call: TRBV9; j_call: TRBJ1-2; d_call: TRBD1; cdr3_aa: CASSVDNRGLGYTF; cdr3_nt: TGTGCCAGCAGCGTAGATAACAGGGGGCTTGGCTACACCTTC
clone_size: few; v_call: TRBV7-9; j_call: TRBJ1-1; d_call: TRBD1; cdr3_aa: CASSIGQGGAFF; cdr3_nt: TGTGCCAGCAGCATAGGACAGGGTGGTGCTTTCTTT
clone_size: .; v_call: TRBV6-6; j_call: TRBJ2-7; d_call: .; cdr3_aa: CASSPGLYEQYF; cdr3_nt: TGTGCCAGCAGTCCTGGCCTGTACGAGCAGTACTTC
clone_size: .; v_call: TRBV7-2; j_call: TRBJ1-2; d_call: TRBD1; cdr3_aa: CASSPDRVTVLRHGYTF; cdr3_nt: TGTGCCAGCAGCCCCGACAGGGTCACCGTCCTTCGGCATGGCTACACCTTC
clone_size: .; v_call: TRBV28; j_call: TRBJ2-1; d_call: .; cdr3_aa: CASTLVNRPSAEQFF; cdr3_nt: TGTGCCAGCACTTTGGTGAACAGGCCCAGCGCCGAGCAGTTCTTC
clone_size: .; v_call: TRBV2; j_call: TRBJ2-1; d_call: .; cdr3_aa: CASSEIKRIYNEQFF; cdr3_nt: TGTGCCAGCAGTGAAATCAAACGGATCTACAATGAGCAGTTCTTC
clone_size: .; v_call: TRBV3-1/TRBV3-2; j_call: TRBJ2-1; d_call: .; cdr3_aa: CASSQAGNEQFF; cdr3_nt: TGTGCCAGCAGCCAGGCTGGAAATGAGCAGTTCTTC
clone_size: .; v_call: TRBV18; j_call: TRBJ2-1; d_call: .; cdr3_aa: CASSPLGSLTNEQFF; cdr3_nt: TGTGCCAGCTCACCATTGGGCAGCCTTACCAATGAGCAGTTCTTC
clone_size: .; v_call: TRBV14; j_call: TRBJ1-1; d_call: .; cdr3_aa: CASSQDSRVNTEAFF; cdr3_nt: TGTGCCAGCAGCCAAGATAGCAGGGTGAACACTGAAGCTTTCTTT